The next 9 T cell receptor beta chains were all read from a single sample in a study of vaccination and CD4 T cells after COVID-19. The antigens for these receptors are not known. Sequencing of DNA taken from cultured CD4+ T cells relied on the Oncomine TCR Beta short-read assay. TCRdb re-derived calls from the PCR reads in MiXCR, one entry per CDR3 protein. The repertoire holds several thousand distinct CDR3 sequences, with less than 55% as singletons. Treatment: approximately nine-day PBMC culture with coronavirus spike peptide pools or control peptides (ViraFEST assay). One should note that the unexposed donor's CD4+ T cells were collected before the COVID-19 pandemic (2011-2018). Sequencing was carried out using CD4+ T cells from blood, cultured in vitro. Receptors were obtained from a human donor in good health.

The CDR3 DNA follows: TGTGCCAGTAGTTCGGACCTGAACACTGAAGCTTTCTTT. It specifies CASSSDLNTEAFF. The chain joins TRBV19 to TRBJ1-1; D is unclear. The germline V gene has CDR1 LNHDA and CDR2 SQIVND (reference sequence). V was pared by 5 bases and J by 0 bases, with 7 bases between. The CDR3 covers 13 residues.

This clonotype has only a few counts. The rearrangement links TRBV28 to TRBJ1-6, with D perhaps matching TRBD1 (6 bases). The CDR3 runs 13 residues. From germline, CDR1 is MDHEN and CDR2 SYDVKM. Trimming removed 5 bases from V and 8 bases from J, with 10 bases in between. The CDR3 DNA reads TGTGCCAGCAGTGGGGGGGCTTATTCACCCCTCCACTTT. It specifies CASSGGAYSPLHF.

The rearrangement links TRBV10-1 to TRBJ2-5, with D tentatively TRBD1 (6 bases). Trimming cost V 9 bases and J 6 bases, with 17 bases left between them. The CDR3 extends over 13 amino acids. CDR1 and CDR2 from the germline V gene are WNHNN and SYGVQD (reference sequence). CDR3 sequence: CARNRVRRQTQYF. DNA of the CDR3: TGCGCCAGGAACAGGGTAAGAAGGCAGACCCAGTACTTC.

This clonotype was detected only a few times. J is TRBJ1-5 and V is TRBV20-1; 7 positions match TRBD1. Looked up from germline, CDR1 is DFQATT and CDR2 is SNEGSKA (reference sequence). With 6 bases clipped from V and 3 bases from J, the junction kept 8 bases outside the gene matches. CDR3 length equals 14 residues. The CDR3 sequence: CSAATGDPNQPQHF. CDR3 nucleotide sequence: TGCAGTGCCGCAACAGGGGACCCCAATCAGCCCCAGCATTTT.

The chain joins TRBV7-2 to TRBJ2-7; 9 bases agree with TRBD2. CDR1 is SGHTA, CDR2 FQGNSA, per germline. V gave up 4 bases and J gave up 7 bases; unmatched junction bases: 8. CDR3 size: 14 residues. DNA for the CDR3: TGTGCCAGCAGCTCGGGACTAGCCCTATCGGAGCAGTACTTC. This encodes CASSSGLALSEQYF.

This clonotype was counted between two and nine times. V gene TRBV7-6 combines with J gene TRBJ1-2; 9 bases align to TRBD1. The V gene end was trimmed by 5 bases and the J gene end by 2 bases; junction bases not matched to a gene: 3. The CDR3 extends over 14 amino acids. Germline V gene sequence: CDR1 SGHVS, CDR2 FNYEAQ. The CDR3: CASSPGQGNYGYTF. The CDR3 nucleotides are TGTGCCAGCAGCCCGGGACAGGGAAACTATGGCTACACCTTC.

This chain uses TRBV6-2 or TRBV6-3 with TRBJ1-5, with a tentative D call TRBD1 (5 bases). Germline V gene lookup returns CDR1 MNHEY and CDR2 SVGEGT. This CDR3 is 15 amino acids long. V lost 5 bases to trimming and J lost 1 base, with 12 bases between them. CDR3 in amino acids: CASSPGTVSNQPQHF. CDR3 DNA sequence: TGTGCCAGCAGTCCCGGGACGGTAAGCAATCAGCCCCAGCATTTT.

The rearrangement joins TRBV24-1 to TRBJ2-2; possibly TRBD1 or TRBD2 for D (5 bases each). The V end lost 2 bases, the J end lost 7 bases, and 10 bases lay between the germline ends. Per the germline V gene, CDR1 is KGHDR and CDR2 is SFDVKD. CDR3 length: 14 residues. The CDR3 sequence is CATSDSGAGGELFF. The DNA of the CDR3 is TGTGCCACCAGTGATTCCGGGGCTGGCGGGGAGCTGTTTTTT.

This clonotype was seen just once. The chain uses TRBV7-2 and TRBJ2-7; D ambiguous. CDR3 length equals 16 residues. Germline CDR1 and CDR2: SGHTA and FQGNSA. The ends were cut back, 2 bases at V and 0 bases at J, with 14 bases in the middle. The CDR3 region has the DNA TGTGCCAGCAGCTTAACCCGATTTCTAAGCTCCTACGAGCAGTACTTC. Its translation is CASSLTRFLSSYEQYF.